This T cell receptor (beta chain) was found in a study of shared clonotypes between healthy human individuals. Study summary: Ranging from 18 to 49 in age, donors were a couple of women and a few men. Study-level findings and limits: Exclusively blood specimens were collected; tissue repertoires likely differ. The sharing of 4.5% to 5% of naive CD4 clonotypes was seen across several donors.

Concerning this clone itself: Its antigen is undetermined.

Losses at the gene ends were 3 bases for V and 0 bases for J; bases not matched to a gene: 4. There are 15 residues in the CDR3. Germline lookup yields CDR1 SGDLS and CDR2 YYNGEE. In replicate PCRs of sorted subsets, approximately 210 ng DNA, about 30,000 T cell genomes, was used. Using immunoSEQ multiplex PCR, the repertoire was profiled, and TCRdb retains in-frame clones only, with some absent. This sample has roughly 2.6 million clones; more than 90% occur once, and the top ten carry under 0.15%. The sample consisted of naive CD4+ T cells sorted from blood. Subset defined: CD45RA+ positively selected. This clonotype was sampled from a man aged 18-30 years in good health. The J gene is TRBJ1-1, the V gene TRBV9; the match to TRBD1 covers 8 bases. The CDR3 spells CASSAWDRLNTEAFF. The CDR3 DNA sequence: TGTGCCAGCAGCGCCTGGGACAGGCTGAACACTGAAGCTTTCTTT.